The rows below give T cell receptor beta chains drawn from one sample of a study of early T cells in non-severe SARS-CoV-2 infection. TCRdb used MiXCR to reprocess the 5' RACE reads, holding one entry per CDR3 protein. Of approximately 81,000 distinct CDR3 sequences in the sample, roughly an eighth were seen once. Material: whole blood. The receptors shown here come from an adult who was a healthcare worker with PCR-confirmed SARS-CoV-2 infection or an uninfected control (not recorded which). The CDR3 runs from the conserved cysteine through the conserved F or W.

v_gene	j_gene	CDR3aa
TRBV19	TRBJ1-5	CASSSTGGWGQPQHF
TRBV19	TRBJ1-5	CASNGRGDQPQHF
TRBV28	TRBJ2-3	CASSSGDTQYF
TRBV7-9	TRBJ2-7	CASSSRLAGEDYEQYF
TRBV12-3/TRBV12-4	TRBJ2-7	CASSFGLAGSYEQYF
TRBV5-1	TRBJ2-3	CASSSGTSGYTQYF
TRBV19	TRBJ1-5	CASSSTSGGSSNQPQHF
TRBV7-6	TRBJ2-5	CASSSLTTQLKETQYF
TRBV2	TRBJ2-7	CASSDWTGQMEQYF
TRBV4-1	TRBJ2-3	CASSTRLVADTQYF
TRBV27	TRBJ2-7	CASSSRTGDHEQYF
TRBV7-9	TRBJ2-1	CASGHLAGDWYEQFF
TRBV5-6	TRBJ2-1	CASSPSGYSSYNEQFF
TRBV24-1	TRBJ2-1	CATSPRDFNNEQFF
TRBV6-2/TRBV6-3	TRBJ2-1	CASSESGVAGEQFF
TRBV3-1	TRBJ1-1	CASSPRLLSEAFF
TRBV18	TRBJ2-7	CASSTGTGVKGYEQYF
TRBV12-3/TRBV12-4	TRBJ2-7	CASGRGGGYEQYF
TRBV20-1	TRBJ1-1	CSARDPGGRASGEAFF
TRBV14	TRBJ2-3	CASSQVTGYADTQYF
TRBV2	TRBJ2-1	CASSGERYGNEQFF
TRBV12-3/TRBV12-4	TRBJ1-5	CASREQGSPPSGQPQHF
TRBV5-1	TRBJ1-4	CASSFGTSEKLFF
TRBV2	TRBJ2-2	CASIPQETGELFF
TRBV7-6	TRBJ2-1	CASSLGTSGTYNEQFF
TRBV19	TRBJ2-1	CASSYGRDNEQFF
TRBV7-3	TRBJ2-3	CASSLMPPDTQYF
TRBV6-1	TRBJ2-7	CASSVGRAPYEQYF
TRBV19	TRBJ2-1	CASSVWTSGFLYNEQFF
TRBV7-2	TRBJ2-1	CASSPGALPYNEQFF